A single sample is the source of the 27 T cell receptor beta chains below, sequenced in a study of post-analysis software for immune sequencing data. Findings of the study overall: Five TRBV segments, including TRBV5-6, TRBV5-1 and TRBV20-1, were more frequent in patients than controls.

Unique molecular identifiers tagged the TCR beta cDNA libraries. TCRdb reprocessed the PCR reads via MiXCR and lists one record per CDR3 protein. The sample lists 430,000 or so distinct CDR3 sequences; more than 30% were seen once. Which antigens these TCRs recognize remains unknown. Sequencing was performed on blood. Receptor source: a girl aged 2 to 10 with multiple sclerosis.

V usage is TRBV28 and J usage is TRBJ2-7; no reliable D call. This CDR3 has 12 amino acids. V was cut by 6 bases and J by 4 bases, with 10 bases left in between. Germline V gene sequence: CDR1 MDHEN, CDR2 SYDVKM. CDR3 residues: CASRDLQYEQYF. The CDR3 DNA reads TGTGCCAGCAGAGACCTTCAGTACGAGCAGTACTTC.

V usage is TRBV6-1 and J usage is TRBJ2-7; 7 bases are shared with TRBD1. The ends lost 6 bases at V and 3 bases at J; junction bases unmatched: 8. Germline loops: CDR1 MNHNS, CDR2 SASEGT. CDR3 length: 14 amino acids. The CDR3 nucleotides read TGTGCCAGCAGCGTTCGGGACAGAAGCTACGAGCAGTACTTC. Residues: CASSVRDRSYEQYF.

V is TRBV7-2 and J is TRBJ2-7; TRBD2 is a possible D gene (6 bases). The CDR3 consists of 15 residues. Trimming removed 1 base from V and 3 bases from J, with 13 bases in between. Germline CDR1 is SGHTA and CDR2 is FQGNSA. As DNA, the CDR3 is TGTGCCAGCAGCTTAGACGCGGGGACGCTCTACGAGCAGTACTTC. Encoded protein: CASSLDAGTLYEQYF.

This sequence joins TRBV2 and TRBJ2-7; 7 nucleotides match TRBD1. After removal of 6 bases from V and 0 bases from J, the junction contained 8 bases not matched to a gene. The CDR3 sequence is 15 residues long. Per germline, CDR1 SNHLY and CDR2 FYNNEI. The CDR3 region has the DNA TGTGCCAGCAGGGCACGGGACAGCCTCTCCTACGAGCAGTACTTC. It yields the protein CASRARDSLSYEQYF. The variable domain in full, completed from reference TRBV2 and TRBJ2-7, reads EPEVTQTPSHQVTQMGQEVILRCVPISNHLYFYWYRQILGQKVEFLVSFYNNEISEKSEIFDDQFSVERPDGSNFTLKIRSTKLEDSAMYFCASRARDSLSYEQYFGPGTRLTVT.

This clonotype was counted at least ten times. J is TRBJ2-3 and V is TRBV20-1, with D perhaps TRBD1 (5 bases). V lost 0 bases, J lost 1 base, and 5 bases lay in between. The CDR3 length is 13 residues. Germline CDR1 reads DFQATT; CDR2 reads SNEGSKA (reference sequence). CDR3 loop: CSAREQGTDTQYF. In DNA, the CDR3 is TGCAGTGCTAGAGAACAGGGCACAGATACGCAGTATTTT.

CDR3 amino acids: CASSPTSGGPVNQFF. The CDR3 DNA follows: TGTGCCAGCAGCCCGACTAGCGGGGGGCCAGTGAATCAGTTCTTC. The genes are TRBV28 and TRBJ2-1; TRBD2 agrees at 13 bases. The CDR3 consists of 15 residues. CDR1 and CDR2 (germline): MDHEN, SYDVKM. V lost 6 bases to trimming and J lost 13 bases; unmatched junction nucleotides: 12. The variable domain in full, completed from reference TRBV28 and TRBJ2-1, reads DVKVTQSSRYLVKRTGEKVFLECVQDMDHENMFWYRQDPGLGLRLIYFSYDVKMKEKGDIPEGYSVSREKKERFSLILESASTNQTSMYLCASSPTSGGPVNQFFGPGTRLTVL.

This clonotype has more than one count but fewer than ten. The chain couples TRBV2 to TRBJ2-1; 7 nucleotides align to TRBD2. The CDR3 contains 15 residues. The J segment lost 6 bases and the V segment lost 3 bases, leaving 8 bases of the junction unmatched. Germline assignment: CDR1 SNHLY and CDR2 FYNNEI. In DNA, the CDR3 is TGTGCCAGCAGTGACGATGCAGCGGGACTCAATGAGCAGTTCTTC. This sequence encodes CASSDDAAGLNEQFF. Combining the CDR3 with reference TRBV2 and TRBJ2-1 gives the whole variable domain EPEVTQTPSHQVTQMGQEVILRCVPISNHLYFYWYRQILGQKVEFLVSFYNNEISEKSEIFDDQFSVERPDGSNFTLKIRSTKLEDSAMYFCASSDDAAGLNEQFFGPGTRLTVL.

The V gene is TRBV12-3 or TRBV12-4, the J gene TRBJ1-1; the D gene is possibly TRBD1 (6 bases). Trimming removed 0 bases at V and 1 base at J, with 24 bases between. The CDR3 runs to 20 residues. The DNA for the CDR3 is TGTGCCAGCAGTTTAGCACGAAAGACAGGCGTACCTTTCGAGAACACTGAAGCTTTCTTT. Its protein product is CASSLARKTGVPFENTEAFF.

This clonotype was counted a few times. V is TRBV9 and J is TRBJ2-7; D perhaps matches TRBD2 (5 bases). Trimming pared 0 bases from V and 4 bases from J, leaving 11 bases between. The CDR3 sequence is 14 residues long. The germline gives CDR1 SGDLS, CDR2 YYNGEE. The CDR3 DNA sequence: TGTGCCAGCAGCGTAGGAGGGAGTGGATACGAGCAGTACTTC. This sequence encodes CASSVGGSGYEQYF.

This chain links TRBV9 with TRBJ2-7; tentatively, D is TRBD2 (5 bases). Germline V lookup: CDR1 SGDLS, CDR2 YYNGEE. V was trimmed by 4 bases and J by 1 base, leaving 15 bases between them. This CDR3 has 15 amino acids. CDR3 region: CASSMEADQSYEQYF. CDR3 nucleotide sequence: TGTGCCAGCAGCATGGAGGCAGACCAATCCTACGAGCAGTACTTC.

About this clonotype: Likely a read error: the CDR3 ends without its conserved phenylalanine or tryptophan. The CDR3 here is CTFIRDTEAFC. The CDR3 DNA reads as TGCACCTTCATTCGGGACACTGAAGCTTTCTGT. This sequence joins TRBV29-1 and TRBJ1-1; the D is unclear. The CDR3 length is 11 residues. The germline V gene has CDR1 SQVTM and CDR2 ANQGSEA.

This clonotype was observed a handful of times. The CDR3 bases are TGCAGCGTCAGGACAGACGGCTACGAGCAGTACTTC. This codes for CSVRTDGYEQYF. The chain combines TRBV29-1 with TRBJ2-7; D perhaps matches TRBD1 (6 bases). This CDR3 comprises 12 residues. The V and J ends lost 6 bases and 3 bases respectively, with 12 bases between them. Germline V CDR1 and CDR2: SQVTM, ANQGSEA.

CDR3 DNA sequence: TGCAGTGCTGTCAGACTAGCGGGAGGAGAGACCCAGTACTTC. Its protein product is CSAVRLAGGETQYF. The chain links TRBV20-1 to TRBJ2-5; 13 bases are a match to TRBD2. V dropped 5 bases and J dropped 4; count of bases not matched to a gene: 4. This CDR3 contains 14 residues. The V gene's germline CDR1 is DFQATT and CDR2 SNEGSKA (reference sequence).

The gene calls are TRBV11-2 and TRBJ1-6; no clear D. The germline CDR1 and CDR2 sequences are SGHAT and FQNNGV. The CDR3 sequence is 15 residues long. Trimming took 2 bases from V and 10 from J, leaving 15 bases between them. In DNA, the CDR3 is TGTGCCAGCAGCTTACGGCGGGGAATGGTGTCACCCCTCCACTTT. Translating gives CASSLRRGMVSPLHF.

This sequence joins TRBV6-6 and TRBJ2-1, with D possibly matching TRBD2 (6 bases). There are 15 residues in the CDR3. Germline V gene lookup returns CDR1 MNHNY and CDR2 SVGAGI (reference sequence). V lost 5 bases, J lost 6 bases, and 17 bases lay in between. For the CDR3, the DNA is TGTGCCAGCAGTCCCTCGTTGGGAGGCTTCAATGAGCAGTTCTTC. Translated: CASSPSLGGFNEQFF.

V is TRBV11-1 and J is TRBJ1-1; the match to TRBD1 covers 7 bases. The CDR3 spans 14 residues. J was trimmed by 4 bases and V by 1 base; bases with no gene match: 3. Germline loops: CDR1 SGHAT, CDR2 FQDESV (reference sequence). CDR3 loop: CASSLEYRGTEAFF. The CDR3 DNA is TGTGCCAGCAGCTTAGAATACAGGGGCACTGAAGCTTTCTTT.

The gene calls are TRBV6-5 and TRBJ2-3, with TRBD2 matching 7 bases. The ends lost 6 bases at V and 5 bases at J; junction bases unmatched: 14. The CDR3 runs 16 residues. Germline lookup yields CDR1 MNHEY and CDR2 SVGAGI. DNA of the CDR3: TGTGCCAGCAGACCCATCGGGGAGGGCCCTAGAGATACGCAGTATTTT. Translating it yields CASRPIGEGPRDTQYF.

This clonotype was recorded a few times. The genes are TRBV4-3 and TRBJ2-1; tentative D call: TRBD1 (6 bases). CDR1 and CDR2 from the germline V gene are LGHNA and YSLEER. V dropped 2 bases and J dropped 9 bases, with 17 bases sitting between them. The CDR3 loop spans 15 amino acids. The CDR3 DNA reads as TGCGCCAGCAGCCAACTTGGGGGCCGGCTGGGTGAGCAGTTCTTC. This translates into CASSQLGGRLGEQFF.

This sequence joins TRBV15 and TRBJ2-1; TRBD1 is a possible D gene (6 bases). The CDR3 is made up of 17 amino acids. Germline V gene data show CDR1 as LNHNV and CDR2 as YYDKDF (reference sequence). Trimming cost V 0 bases and J 4 bases, with 16 bases left between them. CDR3 bases: TGTGCCACCAGCAGAGATATTCGGGACACTACTTACAATGAGCAGTTCTTC. Protein: CATSRDIRDTTYNEQFF.

The chain recombines TRBV5-1 with TRBJ1-1, with unresolved D. There are 10 residues in the CDR3. V dropped 2 bases and J dropped 8 bases, with 4 bases sitting between them. The germline CDR1 and CDR2 sequences are SGHRS and YFSETQ. CDR3 coding DNA: TGCGCCAGCAGCTTTGGGGAAGCTTTCTTT. Residues: CASSFGEAFF.

This chain links TRBV6-5 with TRBJ2-2, with D tentatively TRBD1 (6 bases). CDR1 is MNHEY, CDR2 SVGAGI, per germline. Trimming took 3 bases from V and 6 from J, leaving 20 bases between them. CDR3 length: 17 amino acids. The CDR3 here is CASSYVGAIKWSGELFF. The CDR3, as DNA: TGTGCCAGCAGTTATGTGGGGGCAATCAAATGGTCCGGGGAGCTGTTTTTT.

This clonotype was seen ten or more times. The chain carries TRBV29-1 and TRBJ1-5, with 12 bases identical to TRBD1. This CDR3 is 15 amino acids long. Per the germline V gene, CDR1 is SQVTM and CDR2 is ANQGSEA. V was clipped by 6 bases and J by 5 bases; unmatched bases: 8. The CDR3 region is CSVAGTGGRDQPQHF. DNA for the CDR3: TGCAGCGTAGCCGGGACAGGGGGCAGGGATCAGCCCCAGCATTTT. The whole variable domain, filled in from reference TRBV29-1 and TRBJ1-5, reads SAVISQKPSRDICQRGTSLTIQCQVDSQVTMMFWYRQQPGQSLTLIATANQGSEATYESGFVIDKFPISRPNLTFSTLTVSNMSPEDSSIYLCSVAGTGGRDQPQHFGDGTRLSIL.

CDR3 DNA: TGCAGCGTTGAAGCGTACGTAGGGGCCTACGAGCAGTACTTC. Protein product: CSVEAYVGAYEQYF. The chain carries TRBV29-1 and TRBJ2-7; D might be TRBD1 (5 bases). The germline V gene encodes CDR1 SQVTM and CDR2 ANQGSEA. The germline V and J ends were trimmed by 1 base and 2 bases, with 12 bases remaining between them. This CDR3 contains 14 residues.

On this clonotype itself: This may come from a read error, since a much larger clone is one base off. This chain uses TRBV10-3 with TRBJ2-7; unclear D gene. Germline V CDR1 and CDR2: ENHRY, SYGVKD. The CDR3 consists of 14 residues. Trimming took 6 bases from V and 0 from J, leaving 12 bases between them. The CDR3 is CAIRWTASSYEQYF. The DNA for the CDR3 is TGTGCCATCAGGTGGACGGCTAGCTCCTACGAGCAGTACTTC.

The chain combines TRBV7-8 with TRBJ1-1; the D gene is possibly TRBD1 (5 bases). Germline V gene lookup returns CDR1 SGHVS and CDR2 FQNEAQ. Trimming removed 0 bases at V and 8 bases at J, with 10 bases between. The CDR3 has 13 residues. The DNA for the CDR3 is TGTGCCAGCAGCTTAGCGCGGAGGGGCGAAGCTTTCTTT. It yields the protein CASSLARRGEAFF.

This rearrangement joins TRBV7-2 to TRBJ2-1; 9 bases fit TRBD1. This CDR3 contains 17 residues. CDR1 and CDR2 from the germline V gene are SGHTA and FQGNSA. The junction had 23 bases not matched to a gene; V was cut back by 4 bases and J by 16 bases. CDR3 loop: CASSSPPGTGSSRPQFF. The DNA of the CDR3 is TGTGCCAGCAGCTCTCCCCCCGGGACAGGGAGCTCCAGGCCCCAATTCTTC.

This clonotype has just a few counts. The chain carries TRBV20-1 and TRBJ2-1, with D possibly being TRBD1 or TRBD2 (6 bases each). CDR1 is DFQATT and CDR2 is SNEGSKA in the germline V gene (reference sequence). This CDR3 has 16 amino acids. Trimming took 0 bases from V and 8 from J, leaving 20 bases between them. Written as DNA, the CDR3 is TGCAGTGCTAGAGATGAGTTGGGGGGCCTGGAGCATGAGCAGTTCTTC. It encodes CSARDELGGLEHEQFF.